This T cell receptor beta chain was identified in a study of response to subunit inactivated influenza vaccine. Using its own MiXCR run on the RT-PCR reads, TCRdb lists one record per CDR3 protein. This sample yields approximately 530,000 distinct CDR3 sequences, of which under 15% are seen a single time; under 15% belongs to the top ten. V shed 7 bases, J shed 8 bases, and the junction held 6 bases outside the gene matches. The CDR3 extends over 13 amino acids. Regarding the study as a whole: New T cells are recruited in small numbers by each seasonal influenza vaccination, according to the authors' suggestion.

This clonotype has just a few counts. Its antigen is still unknown. This specimen consisted of PBMCs from blood, obtained about 40 days after vaccination. The chain joins TRBV12-3 or TRBV12-4 to TRBJ1-2; TRBD1 aligns across 11 bases. This clonotype originated in a man in his fifties or sixties who received an inactivated influenza vaccine. The CDR3 reads CASNPDRGHGYTF. CDR3 nucleotide sequence: TGTGCCAGCAATCCGGACAGGGGGCACGGCTACACCTTC.